This TCR beta chain stems from a study of cytomegalovirus exposure and HLA in healthy donors. Overall study results and limits: The study put 150 or so TCR beta chains on its list as cytomegalovirus-associated. A few CMV-associated chains proved CMV antigen-specific in vitro. TRBV6-2, TRBV6-3 and some other V segments were unresolvable in 87-base-pair reads.

The CDR3 is 17 amino acids. Trimming took off 1 base at V and 0 bases at J, with 15 bases between the two ends. Per the germline V gene, CDR1 is SGHAT and CDR2 is FQNNGV. In the PCR, 60 Vbeta and 13 Jbeta primers were used. Here immunoSEQ multiplex PCR was the method, and the copy in TCRdb shows in-frame clones only, minus some. The sample lists under 200,000 clones, around 84% occurring once. In this sample, this clone turned up once. Its antigen remains unknown. This receptor was obtained from a male donor in good health and CMV-seropositive. The chain recombines TRBV11-2 with TRBJ1-1; tentatively, D is TRBD1 (6 bases). Sequencing was carried out using PBMCs. The CDR3 sequence: CASSLVSGGAMNTEAFF. The CDR3 DNA is TGTGCCAGCAGCTTAGTAAGCGGGGGCGCTATGAACACTGAAGCTTTCTTT.